Below, one TCR beta chain is given with its context. Its antigen is still unknown. One base away there is no much larger clone; base qualities are not given. CDR1 and CDR2, looked up from the germline V gene, are SGHRS and YFSETQ. The CDR3 spans 14 residues, from the cysteine through the phenylalanine. CDR3 DNA only is kept here, 42 bases in frame from base 1. A distance of 13 bases separates the germline ends of V and J, which lose 6 bases and 3 bases respectively. One collaborating source in Seattle enrolled patients during active infection and followed them longitudinally through the course of disease. Whole blood was collected in K2EDTA tubes by collaborating institutions according to the institutions' own protocols. For TCRbeta analysis, collaborators shipped samples as frozen whole blood, isolated PBMCs, or DNA extracted from either of those sample types. The data derive from a study of blood T cell repertoires in COVID-19 (TCRdb year 2020). Background for the entire study: Collaborator samples came from the United States, Italy and Spain and covered acute and convalescent phases of COVID-19. The material from the prospective study consisted of cDNA or gDNA derived from T cells, B-cell-depleted T cells, or PBMCs. Deeply sampled blood TCRbeta repertoires from subjects exposed to, actively infected with, or recovered from COVID-19 were included in the dataset. The repertoires were released in a freely available public database meant as a resource for research on the immune response to SARS-CoV-2. Samples were obtained from the ongoing ImmuneRACE study (first 160 participants) and from approximately 1,200 subjects provided by 6 global collaborators. Nearly every sample came with metadata listing a de-identified subject ID, COVID-19 status, age in years and sex. Where HLA class I and class II types were available, the types were taken from metadata supplied by the sample provider, not from assay-based typing. Results and caveats for the whole study, not just this receptor: The quantity of clinical and demographic metadata differed by source and by participant and was supplied without curation.

TCRbeta CDR3 regions were amplified from genomic DNA by means of the immunoSEQ Assay, a bias-controlled multiplex PCR. Per the source publication's procedure: The number of nucleated cells in each sample was estimated from the amplification of reference gene primers within the assay. Sequence reads were collapsed and filtered to measure the absolute abundance of every unique TCRbeta CDR3 rearrangement. For each sample, productive Simpson clonality was calculated as the square root of Simpson's diversity index across productive rearrangements. Imported from immuneACCESS, the table was reduced by TCRdb to in-frame sequences with V and J called. These copies leave out some clones; in studies compared against another copy, an unresolved V gene accounts for under half, and the cause of the remainder is not known. The V and J calls and clone size were taken over from that table, and D and trimming were inferred from the DNA. This sample holds hundreds of thousands of clones; roughly nine tenths were observed only once. Around 10% of the sample is held by the ten biggest clonotypes.

Sequencing was carried out using peripheral blood. This sequence originates from a woman in her twenties or thirties with COVID-19, enrolled during active disease. The V and J genes are TRBV5-1 and TRBJ2-1; the D gene is perhaps TRBD2, from 6 matching bases. The DNA is TGCGCCAGCAAAAGGGACGGGGGCTACAATGAGCAGTTCTTC. The translation is CASKRDGGYNEQFF.